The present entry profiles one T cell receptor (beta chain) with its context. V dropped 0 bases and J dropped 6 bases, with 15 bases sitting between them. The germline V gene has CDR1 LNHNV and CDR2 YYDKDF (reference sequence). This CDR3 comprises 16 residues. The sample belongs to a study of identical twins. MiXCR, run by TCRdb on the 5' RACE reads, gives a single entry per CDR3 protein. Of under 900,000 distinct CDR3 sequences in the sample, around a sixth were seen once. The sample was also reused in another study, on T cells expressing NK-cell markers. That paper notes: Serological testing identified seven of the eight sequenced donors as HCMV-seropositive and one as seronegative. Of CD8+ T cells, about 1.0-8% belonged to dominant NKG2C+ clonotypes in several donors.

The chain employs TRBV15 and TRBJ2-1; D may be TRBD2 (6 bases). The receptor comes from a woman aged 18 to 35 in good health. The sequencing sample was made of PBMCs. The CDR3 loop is CATSREYGSASNEQFF. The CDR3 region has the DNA TGTGCCACCAGCAGAGAATACGGGAGTGCAAGCAATGAGCAGTTCTTC.